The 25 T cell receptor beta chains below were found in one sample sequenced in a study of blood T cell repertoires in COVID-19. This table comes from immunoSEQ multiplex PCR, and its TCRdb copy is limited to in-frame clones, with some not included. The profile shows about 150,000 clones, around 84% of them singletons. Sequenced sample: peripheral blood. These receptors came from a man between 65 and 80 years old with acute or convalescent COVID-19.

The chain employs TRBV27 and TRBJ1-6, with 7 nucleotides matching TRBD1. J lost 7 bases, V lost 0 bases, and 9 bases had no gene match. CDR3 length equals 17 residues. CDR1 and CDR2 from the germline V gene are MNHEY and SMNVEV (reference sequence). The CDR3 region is CASSLSPRQGRNSPLHF. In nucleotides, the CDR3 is TGTGCCAGCAGTTTATCTCCCCGACAGGGTCGGAATTCACCCCTCCACTTT.

The CDR3 loop reads CASSPGGSTDTQYF. CDR3 bases: TGTGCCAGCAGTCCAGGGGGATCCACAGATACGCAGTATTTT. This chain connects TRBV28 to TRBJ2-3; 7 bases are shared with TRBD1. CDR3 length: 14 amino acids. The ends lost 5 bases at V and 2 bases at J; junction bases unmatched: 4. Germline lookup yields CDR1 MDHEN and CDR2 SYDVKM.

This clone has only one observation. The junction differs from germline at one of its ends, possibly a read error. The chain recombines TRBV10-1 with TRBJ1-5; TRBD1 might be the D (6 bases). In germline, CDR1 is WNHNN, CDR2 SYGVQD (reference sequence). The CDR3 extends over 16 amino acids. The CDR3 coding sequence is TGCGCCAACAGTCGGGACAATTTTAAGAGCAATCAGCCCCAGCATTTT. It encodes CANSRDNFKSNQPQHF.

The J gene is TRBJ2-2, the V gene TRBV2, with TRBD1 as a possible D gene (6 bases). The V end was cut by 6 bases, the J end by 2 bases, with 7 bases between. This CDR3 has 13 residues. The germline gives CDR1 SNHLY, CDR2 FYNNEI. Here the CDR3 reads CASRGQNTGELFF. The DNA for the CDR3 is TGTGCCAGCAGGGGACAAAACACCGGGGAGCTGTTTTTT.

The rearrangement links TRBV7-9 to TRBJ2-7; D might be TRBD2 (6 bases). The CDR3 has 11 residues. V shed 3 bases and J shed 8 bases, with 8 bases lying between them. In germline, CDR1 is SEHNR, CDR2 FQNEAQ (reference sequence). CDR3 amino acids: CASSLAGQQYF. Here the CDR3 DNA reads TGTGCCAGCAGCTTGGCGGGACAGCAGTACTTC. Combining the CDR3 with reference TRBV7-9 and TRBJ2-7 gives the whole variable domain DTGVSQNPRHKITKRGQNVTFRCDPISEHNRLYWYRQTLGQGPEFLTYFQNEAQLEKSRLLSDRFSAERPKGSFSTLEIQRTEQGDSAMYLCASSLAGQQYFGPGTRLTVT.

The CDR3 protein is CATSMGLAEYEQFF. In nucleotides, the CDR3 is TGTGCCACCTCGATGGGACTAGCGGAGTATGAGCAGTTCTTC. This chain joins TRBV19 and TRBJ2-1; 11 nucleotides align to TRBD2. This CDR3 has 14 residues. CDR1 is LNHDA, CDR2 SQIVND, per germline (reference sequence). Trimming removed 10 bases from V and 8 bases from J; junction bases left unmatched: 10.

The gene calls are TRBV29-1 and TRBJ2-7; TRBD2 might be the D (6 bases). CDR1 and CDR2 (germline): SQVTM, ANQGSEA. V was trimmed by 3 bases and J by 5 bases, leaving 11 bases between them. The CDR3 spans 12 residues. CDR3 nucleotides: TGCAGCGTTGAGGGGTCGGGGGACGAGCAGTACTTC. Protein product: CSVEGSGDEQYF.

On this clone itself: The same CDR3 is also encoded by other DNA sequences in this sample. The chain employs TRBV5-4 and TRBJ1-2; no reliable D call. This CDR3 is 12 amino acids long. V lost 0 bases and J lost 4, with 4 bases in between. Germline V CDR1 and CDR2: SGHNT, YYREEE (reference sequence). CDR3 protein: CASSLDSYGYTF. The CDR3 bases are TGTGCCAGCAGCTTGGATAGCTATGGCTACACCTTC.

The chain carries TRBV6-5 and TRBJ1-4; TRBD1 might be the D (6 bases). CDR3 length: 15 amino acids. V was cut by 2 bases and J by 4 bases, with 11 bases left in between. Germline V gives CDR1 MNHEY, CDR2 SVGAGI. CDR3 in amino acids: CASSYEGHDNEKLFF. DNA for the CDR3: TGTGCCAGCAGTTACGAGGGACATGATAATGAAAAACTGTTTTTT.

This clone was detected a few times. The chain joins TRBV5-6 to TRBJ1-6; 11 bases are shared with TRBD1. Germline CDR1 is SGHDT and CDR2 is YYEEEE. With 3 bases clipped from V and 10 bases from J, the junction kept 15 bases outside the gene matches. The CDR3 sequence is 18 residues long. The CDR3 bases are TGTGCCAGCAGCTCCGGGACAGGGGGAATGCTCGCAACCTCACCCCTCCACTTT. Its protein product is CASSSGTGGMLATSPLHF.

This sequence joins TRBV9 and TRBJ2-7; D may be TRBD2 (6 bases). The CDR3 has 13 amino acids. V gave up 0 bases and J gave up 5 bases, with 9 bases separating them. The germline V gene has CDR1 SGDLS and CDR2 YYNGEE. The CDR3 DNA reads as TGTGCCAGCAGCGTAGGGGGGGTCAACGAGCAGTACTTC. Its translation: CASSVGGVNEQYF.

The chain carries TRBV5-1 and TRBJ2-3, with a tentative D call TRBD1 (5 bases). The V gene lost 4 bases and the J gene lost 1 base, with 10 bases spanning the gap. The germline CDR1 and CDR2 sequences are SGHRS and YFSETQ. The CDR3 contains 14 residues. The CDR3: CASSADMGTDTQYF. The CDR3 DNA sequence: TGCGCCAGCAGCGCGGACATGGGCACAGATACGCAGTATTTT.

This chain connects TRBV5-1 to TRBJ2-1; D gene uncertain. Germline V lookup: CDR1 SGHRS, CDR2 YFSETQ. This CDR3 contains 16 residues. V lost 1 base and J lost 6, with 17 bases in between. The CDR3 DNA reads TGCGCCAGCAGCTTGTTGGGCCAACAATCCGGCAATGAGCAGTTCTTC. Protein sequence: CASSLLGQQSGNEQFF.

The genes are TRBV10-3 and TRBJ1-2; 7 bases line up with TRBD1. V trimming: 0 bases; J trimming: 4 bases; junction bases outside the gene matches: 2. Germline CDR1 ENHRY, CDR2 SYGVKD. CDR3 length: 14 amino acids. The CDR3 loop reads CAISESTGPYGYTF. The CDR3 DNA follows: TGTGCCATCAGTGAGTCGACAGGGCCCTATGGCTACACCTTC.

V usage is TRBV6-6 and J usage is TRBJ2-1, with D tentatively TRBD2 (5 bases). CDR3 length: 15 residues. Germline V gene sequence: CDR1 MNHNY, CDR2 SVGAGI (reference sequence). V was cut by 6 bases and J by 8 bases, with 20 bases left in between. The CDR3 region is CASSLIPTRAHEQFF. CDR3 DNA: TGTGCCAGCAGCCTCATCCCGACGAGGGCCCATGAGCAGTTCTTC.

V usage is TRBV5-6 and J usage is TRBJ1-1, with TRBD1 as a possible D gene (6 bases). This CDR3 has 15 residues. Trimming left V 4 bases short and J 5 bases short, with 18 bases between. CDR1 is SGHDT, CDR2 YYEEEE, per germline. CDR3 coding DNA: TGTGCCAGCAGCCAAAGCGACAGGTACGGTACTGAAGCTTTCTTT. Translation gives CASSQSDRYGTEAFF.

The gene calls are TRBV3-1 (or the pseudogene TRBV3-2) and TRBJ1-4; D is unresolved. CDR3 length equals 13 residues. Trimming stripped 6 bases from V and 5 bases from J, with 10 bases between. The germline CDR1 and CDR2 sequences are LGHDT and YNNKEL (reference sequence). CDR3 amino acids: CASSYSGNEKLFF. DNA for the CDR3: TGTGCCAGCAGTTATTCCGGGAATGAAAAACTGTTTTTT.

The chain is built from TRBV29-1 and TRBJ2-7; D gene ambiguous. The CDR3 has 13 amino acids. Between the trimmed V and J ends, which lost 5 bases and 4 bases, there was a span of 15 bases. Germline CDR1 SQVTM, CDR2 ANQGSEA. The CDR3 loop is CSVQHHYPYEQYF. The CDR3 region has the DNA TGCAGCGTTCAACACCATTATCCTTACGAGCAGTACTTC.

In DNA form, the CDR3 reads TGTGCCACCGGAGGGGGGGACCGCTATGGCTACACCTTC. The encoded protein is CATGGGDRYGYTF. The rearrangement joins TRBV24-1 to TRBJ1-2; weak D call: TRBD1 (6 bases). The germline V and J ends were trimmed by 9 bases and 4 bases, with 14 bases remaining between them. Germline V CDR1 and CDR2: KGHDR, SFDVKD. This CDR3 is built from 13 residues.

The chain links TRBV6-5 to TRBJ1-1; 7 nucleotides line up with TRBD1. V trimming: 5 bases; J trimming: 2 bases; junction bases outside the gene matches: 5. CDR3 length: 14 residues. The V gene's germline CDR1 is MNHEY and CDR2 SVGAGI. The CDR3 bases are TGTGCCAGCAGTCGCCGGGACAGTAACACTGAAGCTTTCTTT. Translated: CASSRRDSNTEAFF.

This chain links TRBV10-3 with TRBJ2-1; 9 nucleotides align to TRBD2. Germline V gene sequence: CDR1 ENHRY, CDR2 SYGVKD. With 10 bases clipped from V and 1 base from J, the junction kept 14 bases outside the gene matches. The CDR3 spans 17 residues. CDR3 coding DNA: TGTGCCACCCTTTCGACGCAAGCGGGAGGTTCCTACAATGAGCAGTTCTTC. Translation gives CATLSTQAGGSYNEQFF.

CDR3 amino acids: CASSSDRETGNTIYF. Here the CDR3 DNA reads TGTGCCAGCAGTTCTGACCGGGAGACTGGAAACACCATATATTTT. The chain uses TRBV6-5 and TRBJ1-3, with D hard to call. CDR1 and CDR2 from the germline V gene are MNHEY and SVGAGI. Trimming stripped 4 bases from V and 2 bases from J, with 12 bases between. The CDR3 runs to 15 residues.

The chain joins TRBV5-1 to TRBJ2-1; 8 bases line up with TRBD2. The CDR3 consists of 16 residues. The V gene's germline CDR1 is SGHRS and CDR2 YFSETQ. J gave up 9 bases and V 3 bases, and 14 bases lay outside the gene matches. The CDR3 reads CASSSPPGLVEGEQFF. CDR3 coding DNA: TGCGCCAGCAGCTCGCCCCCGGGACTAGTGGAAGGTGAGCAGTTCTTC. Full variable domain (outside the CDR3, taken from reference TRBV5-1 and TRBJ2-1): KAGVTQTPRYLIKTRGQQVTLSCSPISGHRSVSWYQQTPGQGLQFLFEYFSETQRNKGNFPGRFSGRQFSNSRSEMNVSTLELGDSALYLCASSSPPGLVEGEQFFGPGTRLTVL.

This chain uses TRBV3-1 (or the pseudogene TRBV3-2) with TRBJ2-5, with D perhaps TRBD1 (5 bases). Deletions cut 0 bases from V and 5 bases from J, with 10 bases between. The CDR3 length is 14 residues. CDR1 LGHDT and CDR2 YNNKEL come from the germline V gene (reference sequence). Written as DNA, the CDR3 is TGTGCCAGCAGCCAAGATTTGGGGCGGGAGACCCAGTACTTC. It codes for CASSQDLGRETQYF.

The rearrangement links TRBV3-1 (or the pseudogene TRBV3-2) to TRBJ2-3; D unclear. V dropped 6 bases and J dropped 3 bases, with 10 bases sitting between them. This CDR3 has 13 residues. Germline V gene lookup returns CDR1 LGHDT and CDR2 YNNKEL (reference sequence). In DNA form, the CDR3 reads TGTGCCAGCAGGGCTTCACCAACAGATACGCAGTATTTT. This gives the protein CASRASPTDTQYF.